These 17 T cell receptor beta chains share one sample of origin, sequenced in a study of blood T cell repertoires in COVID-19. Repertoires were generated with immunoSEQ multiplex PCR, while TCRdb's copy carries only in-frame clones and drops some. The table shows 280,000 or so clones, with over 75% occurring only once. The sequenced sample consisted of peripheral blood. These receptors all stem from a human donor in a cohort sampled during active COVID-19.

Points on this clone: The identical CDR3 is also encoded by other nucleotide sequences in the sample. The chain links TRBV11-3 to TRBJ2-1; 7 nucleotides match TRBD1. Per germline, CDR1 SGHNT and CDR2 YENEEA. The CDR3 sequence is 13 residues long. With 2 bases clipped from V and 7 bases from J, the junction kept 2 bases outside the gene matches. Written as DNA, the CDR3 is TGTGCCAGCAGCTTATCAGGGGGAAATGAGCAGTTCTTC. This translates into CASSLSGGNEQFF.

The chain employs TRBV19 and TRBJ1-4; D is uncertain. The V and J ends lost 6 bases and 3 bases respectively, with 8 bases between them. The length of the CDR3 is 13 residues. Germline lookup yields CDR1 LNHDA and CDR2 SQIVND (reference sequence). The CDR3 coding sequence is TGTGCCAGTAGGAGGCAGCCTAATGAAAAACTGTTTTTT. Translating gives CASRRQPNEKLFF.

The V gene is TRBV2, the J gene TRBJ1-2, with D perhaps matching TRBD1 (5 bases). V was pared by 7 bases and J by 4 bases, with 19 bases between. Per germline, CDR1 SNHLY and CDR2 FYNNEI. The CDR3 totals 15 residues. The CDR3, as DNA: TGTGCCAGCAACCGACAGTCTCAGCTTTCCTATGGCTACACCTTC. Its translation: CASNRQSQLSYGYTF.

The chain combines TRBV7-9 with TRBJ2-1; 8 nucleotides line up with TRBD2. The germline CDR1 and CDR2 sequences are SEHNR and FQNEAQ (reference sequence). J was trimmed by 3 bases and V by 8 bases; bases with no gene match: 9. There are 15 residues in the CDR3. Here the CDR3 reads CASGQPGTSYNEQFF. The CDR3 DNA follows: TGTGCCAGCGGACAACCCGGGACTAGCTACAATGAGCAGTTCTTC.

The chain employs TRBV2 and TRBJ1-1; 7 positions agree with TRBD1. CDR3 length equals 15 residues. The V gene's germline CDR1 is SNHLY and CDR2 FYNNEI. With 6 bases clipped from V and 0 bases from J, the junction kept 7 bases outside the gene matches. Here the CDR3 reads CASRKQGTMNTEAFF. The CDR3 region has the DNA TGTGCCAGCAGGAAACAGGGGACAATGAACACTGAAGCTTTCTTT.

The chain has TRBV30 and TRBJ2-2; D might be TRBD1 (6 bases). Deletions cut 2 bases from V and 0 bases from J, with 10 bases between. CDR3 size: 15 residues. CDR1 is GTSNPN and CDR2 is SVGIG in the germline V gene (reference sequence). CDR3 in DNA: TGTGCCTGGAGTCGTGGGACAACGAACACCGGGGAGCTGTTTTTT. This codes for CAWSRGTTNTGELFF.

The chain couples TRBV30 to TRBJ2-1; 14 bases agree with TRBD2. Germline V gives CDR1 GTSNPN, CDR2 SVGIG (reference sequence). V lost 0 bases and J lost 9; bases outside the gene matches: 7. The CDR3 loop spans 16 amino acids. DNA of the CDR3: TGTGCCTGGAGTGTGACCGGGACTAGCGGGAGAGGTGAGCAGTTCTTC. Translating gives CAWSVTGTSGRGEQFF.

V gene TRBV18 combines with J gene TRBJ1-1, with D possibly TRBD1 on 6 matching bases. The CDR3 has 17 residues. The V end lost 3 bases, the J end lost 0 bases, and 17 bases lay between the germline ends. Germline CDR1 KGHSH, CDR2 LQKENI. DNA of the CDR3: TGTGCCAGCTCACCGATTTTGGCACAGGGAATGAACACTGAAGCTTTCTTT. Protein: CASSPILAQGMNTEAFF.

This rearrangement joins TRBV28 to TRBJ1-2; D might be TRBD1 (5 bases). Trimming took off 10 bases at V and 2 bases at J, with 11 bases between the two ends. Germline-derived CDR1 and CDR2 are MDHEN and SYDVKM. This CDR3 is built from 12 residues. This CDR3 is CATPGSNYGYTF. CDR3 DNA sequence: TGTGCCACCCCAGGGTCAAACTATGGCTACACCTTC.

J is TRBJ2-1 and V is TRBV7-9; 12 bases map to TRBD1. This CDR3 spans 16 amino acids. CDR1 SEHNR and CDR2 FQNEAQ come from the germline V gene (reference sequence). V lost 2 bases and J lost 7; bases outside the gene matches: 6. CDR3 region: CASSLIGTGGRNEQFF. The CDR3 DNA follows: TGTGCCAGCAGCTTAATTGGGACAGGGGGCCGGAATGAGCAGTTCTTC.

This clone was found a few times. The V gene is TRBV15, the J gene TRBJ2-1, with D tentatively TRBD2 (6 bases). CDR3 length: 16 residues. V was trimmed by 5 bases and J by 4 bases, leaving 18 bases between them. Looked up from germline, CDR1 is LNHNV and CDR2 is YYDKDF (reference sequence). The CDR3: CATSPWRAGGYNEQFF. The CDR3 DNA reads as TGTGCCACCAGCCCGTGGAGGGCCGGCGGATACAATGAGCAGTTCTTC.

This chain connects TRBV4-1 to TRBJ1-4, with TRBD1 as a possible D gene (5 bases). The germline V gene has CDR1 MGHRA and CDR2 YSYEKL. The length of the CDR3 is 15 residues. Trimming left V 3 bases short and J 7 bases short, with 15 bases between. CDR3 coding DNA: TGCGCCAGCAGCCATTCCGGGACTTGGGGTGAAAAACTGTTTTTT. Its translation is CASSHSGTWGEKLFF.

This clone came up a few times. The CDR3 loop is CATSDSLLAEQFF. The CDR3 bases are TGTGCCACCAGTGATTCCCTACTAGCGGAGCAGTTCTTC. The chain recombines TRBV24-1 with TRBJ2-1; the match to TRBD2 covers 7 bases. Germline-derived CDR1 and CDR2 are KGHDR and SFDVKD. With V trimmed by 2 bases and J by 10 bases, 4 bases remained unmatched. The CDR3 sequence is 13 residues long.

The CDR3 bases are TGCGCCAGCAGCCAAAGGACTAGGCGGCTCCATGAGCAGTTCTTC. Amino acids: CASSQRTRRLHEQFF. The rearrangement joins TRBV4-1 to TRBJ2-1, with 7 bases matching TRBD2. The J segment lost 8 bases and the V segment lost 2 bases, leaving 9 bases of the junction unmatched. Germline V gene lookup returns CDR1 MGHRA and CDR2 YSYEKL. The CDR3 length is 15 residues.

This chain connects TRBV19 to TRBJ2-7; weak D call: TRBD1 (5 bases). There are 14 residues in the CDR3. Trimming pared 3 bases from V and 5 bases from J, leaving 14 bases between. The germline V gene has CDR1 LNHDA and CDR2 SQIVND (reference sequence). CDR3 amino acids: CASSMGPPRNEQYF. In nucleotides, the CDR3 is TGTGCCAGTAGTATGGGGCCCCCCCGGAACGAGCAGTACTTC.

Note on this clone: Other DNA variants within this sample encode the same CDR3. The rearrangement joins TRBV19 to TRBJ2-2; 9 bases agree with TRBD1. CDR3 length: 14 residues. V lost 7 bases to trimming and J lost 4 bases; unmatched junction nucleotides: 4. Per germline, CDR1 LNHDA and CDR2 SQIVND (reference sequence). The CDR3 here is CASKGQGATGELFF. The DNA for the CDR3 is TGTGCCAGTAAGGGACAGGGTGCCACCGGGGAGCTGTTTTTT.

The CDR3 is CASGTAKYEQFF. CDR3 DNA sequence: TGTGCCAGCGGGACTGCTAAATATGAGCAGTTCTTC. V and J are TRBV6-5 and TRBJ2-1; a weak D match, TRBD2 (6 bases). V was trimmed by 8 bases and J by 8 bases, leaving 13 bases between them. This CDR3 region has 12 residues. Germline CDR1 MNHEY, CDR2 SVGAGI.